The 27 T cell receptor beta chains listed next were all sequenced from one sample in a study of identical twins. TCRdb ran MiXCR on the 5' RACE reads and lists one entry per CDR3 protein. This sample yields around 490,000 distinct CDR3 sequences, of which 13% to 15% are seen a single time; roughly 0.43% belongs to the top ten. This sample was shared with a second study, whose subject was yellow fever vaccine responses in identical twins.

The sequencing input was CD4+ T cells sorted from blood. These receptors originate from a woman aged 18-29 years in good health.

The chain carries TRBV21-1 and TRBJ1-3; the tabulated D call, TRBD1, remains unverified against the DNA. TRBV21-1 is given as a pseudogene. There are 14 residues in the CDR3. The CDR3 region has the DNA TGTGCCAGCAGCAAAAACCCCTGCGGGACAGGGTCATATTTT. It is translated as CASSKNPCGTGSYF.

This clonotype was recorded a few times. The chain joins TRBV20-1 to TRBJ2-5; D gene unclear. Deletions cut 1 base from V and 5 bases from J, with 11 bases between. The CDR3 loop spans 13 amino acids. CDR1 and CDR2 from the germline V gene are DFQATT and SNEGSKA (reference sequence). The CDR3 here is CSARGAGWETQYF. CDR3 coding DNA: TGCAGTGCTAGAGGGGCTGGGTGGGAGACCCAGTACTTC.

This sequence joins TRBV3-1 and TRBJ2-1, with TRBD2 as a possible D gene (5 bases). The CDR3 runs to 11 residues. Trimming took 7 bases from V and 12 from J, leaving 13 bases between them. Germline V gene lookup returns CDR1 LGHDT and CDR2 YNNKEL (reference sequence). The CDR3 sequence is CASTLKRGQFF. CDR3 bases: TGTGCCAGCACTCTTAAACGGGGGCAGTTCTTC.

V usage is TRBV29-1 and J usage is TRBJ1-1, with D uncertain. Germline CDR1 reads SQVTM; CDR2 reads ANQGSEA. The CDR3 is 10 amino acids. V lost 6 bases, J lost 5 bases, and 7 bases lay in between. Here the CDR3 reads CSVHGTEAFF. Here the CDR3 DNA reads TGCAGCGTACACGGAACTGAAGCTTTCTTT.

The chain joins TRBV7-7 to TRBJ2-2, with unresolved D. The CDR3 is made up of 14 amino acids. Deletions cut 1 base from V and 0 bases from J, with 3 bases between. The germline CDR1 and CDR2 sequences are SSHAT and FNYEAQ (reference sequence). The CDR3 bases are TGTGCCAGCAGCTTAGAGTCGAACACCGGGGAGCTGTTTTTT. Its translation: CASSLESNTGELFF.

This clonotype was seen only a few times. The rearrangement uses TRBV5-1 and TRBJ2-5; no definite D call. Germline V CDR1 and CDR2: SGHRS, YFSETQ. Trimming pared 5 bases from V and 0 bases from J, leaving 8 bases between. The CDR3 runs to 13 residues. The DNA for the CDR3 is TGCGCCAGCAGACCCAGCTACCAAGAGACCCAGTACTTC. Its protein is CASRPSYQETQYF.

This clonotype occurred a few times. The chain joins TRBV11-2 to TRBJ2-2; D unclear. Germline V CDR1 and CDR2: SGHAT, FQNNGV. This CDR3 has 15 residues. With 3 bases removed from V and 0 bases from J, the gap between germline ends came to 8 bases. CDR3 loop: CASSLGYANTGELFF. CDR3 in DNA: TGTGCCAGCAGCTTGGGGTACGCGAACACCGGGGAGCTGTTTTTT.

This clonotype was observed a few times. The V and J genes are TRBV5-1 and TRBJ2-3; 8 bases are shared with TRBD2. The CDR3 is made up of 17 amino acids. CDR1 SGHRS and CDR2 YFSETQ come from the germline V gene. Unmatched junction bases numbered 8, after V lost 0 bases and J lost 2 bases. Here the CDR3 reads CASSLERIAGLTDTQYF. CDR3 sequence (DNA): TGCGCCAGCAGCTTGGAGAGGATAGCGGGACTCACAGATACGCAGTATTTT.

The CDR3 sequence: CASSLGLAGGPRVETQYF. The DNA of the CDR3 is TGTGCCAGCAGCCTAGGACTAGCGGGAGGGCCGAGGGTCGAGACCCAGTACTTC. V and J are TRBV7-7 and TRBJ2-5, with 15 bases that match TRBD2. V lost 5 bases, J lost 5 bases, and 12 bases stayed unmatched. Germline values: CDR1 SSHAT, CDR2 FNYEAQ (reference sequence). This CDR3 has 18 amino acids.

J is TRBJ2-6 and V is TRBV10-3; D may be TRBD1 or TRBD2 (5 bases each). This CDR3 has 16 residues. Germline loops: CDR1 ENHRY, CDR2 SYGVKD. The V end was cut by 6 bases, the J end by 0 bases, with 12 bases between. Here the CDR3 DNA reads TGTGCCATCAGGGGGACCGAACGCTCTGGGGCCAACGTCCTGACTTTC. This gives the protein CAIRGTERSGANVLTF.

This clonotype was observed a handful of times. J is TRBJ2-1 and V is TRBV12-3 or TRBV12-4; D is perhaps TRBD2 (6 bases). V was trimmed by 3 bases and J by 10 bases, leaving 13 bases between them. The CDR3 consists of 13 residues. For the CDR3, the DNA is TGTGCCAGCAGTTTGTTTAGCGGAGGGGAGCAGTTCTTC. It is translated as CASSLFSGGEQFF.

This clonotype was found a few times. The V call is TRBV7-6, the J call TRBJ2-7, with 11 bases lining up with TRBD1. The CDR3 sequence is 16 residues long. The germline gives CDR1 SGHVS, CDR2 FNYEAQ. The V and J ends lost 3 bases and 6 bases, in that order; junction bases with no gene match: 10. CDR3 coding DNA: TGTGCCAGCAGCTTTTTTGGACAGGGGGCCTACTCCGAGCAGTACTTC. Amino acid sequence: CASSFFGQGAYSEQYF.

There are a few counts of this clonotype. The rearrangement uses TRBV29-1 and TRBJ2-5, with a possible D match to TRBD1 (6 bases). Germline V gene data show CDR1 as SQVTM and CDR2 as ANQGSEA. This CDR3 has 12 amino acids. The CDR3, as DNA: TGCAACGCACAGGGAAGCGGAGAGACCCAGTACTTC. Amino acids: CNAQGSGETQYF.

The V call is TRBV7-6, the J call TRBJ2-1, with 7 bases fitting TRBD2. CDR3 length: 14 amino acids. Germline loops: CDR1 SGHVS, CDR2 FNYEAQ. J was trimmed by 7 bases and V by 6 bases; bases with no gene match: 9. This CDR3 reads CASRLAGARNEQFF. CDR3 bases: TGTGCCAGCAGATTGGCGGGAGCGCGGAATGAGCAGTTCTTC.

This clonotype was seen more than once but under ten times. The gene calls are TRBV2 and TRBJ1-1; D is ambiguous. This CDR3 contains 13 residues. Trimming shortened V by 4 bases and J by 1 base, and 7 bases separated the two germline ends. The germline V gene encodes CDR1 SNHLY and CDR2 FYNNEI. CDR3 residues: CASSGPTNTEAFF. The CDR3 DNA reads TGTGCCAGCAGTGGACCTACGAACACTGAAGCTTTCTTT.

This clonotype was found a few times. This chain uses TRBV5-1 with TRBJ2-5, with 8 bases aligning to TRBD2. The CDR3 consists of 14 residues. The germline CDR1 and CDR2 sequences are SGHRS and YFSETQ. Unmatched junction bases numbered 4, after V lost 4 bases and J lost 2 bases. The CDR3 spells CASSGGGTQETQYF. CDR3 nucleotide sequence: TGCGCCAGCAGCGGCGGGGGGACGCAAGAGACCCAGTACTTC.

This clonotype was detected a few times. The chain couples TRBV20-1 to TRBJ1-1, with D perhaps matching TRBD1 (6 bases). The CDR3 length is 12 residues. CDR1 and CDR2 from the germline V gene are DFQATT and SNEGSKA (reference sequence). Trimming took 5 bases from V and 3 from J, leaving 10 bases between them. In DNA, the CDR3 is TGCAGTGCTGAGGACAGCGACACTGAAGCTTTCTTT. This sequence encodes CSAEDSDTEAFF.

The CDR3 sequence is CATSSRDSVETQYF. The CDR3 DNA follows: TGTGCCACCAGCAGTCGGGACAGTGTTGAGACCCAGTACTTC. V gene TRBV15 combines with J gene TRBJ2-5, with 7 bases lining up with TRBD1. After removal of 3 bases from V and 5 bases from J, the junction contained 6 bases not matched to a gene. Germline V gene data show CDR1 as LNHNV and CDR2 as YYDKDF (reference sequence). The CDR3 extends over 14 amino acids.

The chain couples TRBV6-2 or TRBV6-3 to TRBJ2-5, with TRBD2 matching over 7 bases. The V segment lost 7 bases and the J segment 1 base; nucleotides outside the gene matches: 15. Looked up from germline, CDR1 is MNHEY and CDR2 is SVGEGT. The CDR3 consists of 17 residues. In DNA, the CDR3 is TGTGCCAGCACCTACCCCATGGGGGGGGATGCCCAAGAGACCCAGTACTTC. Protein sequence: CASTYPMGGDAQETQYF.

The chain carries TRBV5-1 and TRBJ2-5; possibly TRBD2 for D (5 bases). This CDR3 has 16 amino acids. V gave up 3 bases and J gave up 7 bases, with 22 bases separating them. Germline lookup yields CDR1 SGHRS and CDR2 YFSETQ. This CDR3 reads CASSSAGQSRDGTQYF. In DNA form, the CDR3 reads TGCGCCAGCAGCTCGGCGGGTCAAAGTAGGGATGGGACCCAGTACTTC.

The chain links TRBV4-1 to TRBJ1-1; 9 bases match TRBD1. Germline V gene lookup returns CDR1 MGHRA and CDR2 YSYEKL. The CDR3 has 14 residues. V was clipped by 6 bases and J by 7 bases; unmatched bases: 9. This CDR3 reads CASSVTGGRGEAFF. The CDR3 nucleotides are TGCGCCAGCAGTGTAACAGGGGGCAGGGGTGAAGCTTTCTTT.

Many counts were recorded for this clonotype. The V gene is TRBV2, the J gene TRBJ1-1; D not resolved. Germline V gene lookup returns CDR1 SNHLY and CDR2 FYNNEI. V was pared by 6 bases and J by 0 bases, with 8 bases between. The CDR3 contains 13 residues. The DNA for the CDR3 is TGTGCCAGCAGGAAGGCAGTGAACACTGAAGCTTTCTTT. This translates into CASRKAVNTEAFF.

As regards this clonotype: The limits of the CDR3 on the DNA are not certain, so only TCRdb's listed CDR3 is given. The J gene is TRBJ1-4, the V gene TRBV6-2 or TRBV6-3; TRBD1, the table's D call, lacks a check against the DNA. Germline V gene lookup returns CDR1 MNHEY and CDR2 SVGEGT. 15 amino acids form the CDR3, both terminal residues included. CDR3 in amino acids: CASSTSEAGGEKLFF.

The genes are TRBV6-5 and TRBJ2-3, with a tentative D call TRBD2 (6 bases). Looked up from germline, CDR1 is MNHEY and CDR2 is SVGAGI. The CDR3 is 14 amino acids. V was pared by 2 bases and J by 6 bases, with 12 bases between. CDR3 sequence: CASSYRGGGDTQYF. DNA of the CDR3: TGTGCCAGCAGTTACCGGGGAGGAGGCGATACGCAGTATTTT.

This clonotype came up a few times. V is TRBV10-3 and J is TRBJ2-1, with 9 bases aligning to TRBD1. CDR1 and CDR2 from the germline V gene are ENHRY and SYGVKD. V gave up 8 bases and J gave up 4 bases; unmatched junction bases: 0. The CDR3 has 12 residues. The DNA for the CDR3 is TGTGCCATCGGACAGGGGTACAATGAGCAGTTCTTC. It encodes CAIGQGYNEQFF.

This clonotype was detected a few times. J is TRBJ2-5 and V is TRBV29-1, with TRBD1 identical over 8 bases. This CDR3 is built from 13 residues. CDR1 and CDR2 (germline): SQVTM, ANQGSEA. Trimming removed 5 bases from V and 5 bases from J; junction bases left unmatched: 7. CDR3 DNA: TGCAGCGTTTACACAGGGGGACGGGAGACCCAGTACTTC. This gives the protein CSVYTGGRETQYF.

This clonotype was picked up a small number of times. CDR3 protein: CASSQHQPWSGGSGELFF. Here the CDR3 DNA reads TGCGCCAGCAGCCAACACCAGCCTTGGAGCGGGGGAAGCGGGGAGCTGTTTTTT. V usage is TRBV4-1 and J usage is TRBJ2-2; 8 bases are shared with TRBD2. CDR3 length: 18 amino acids. V was pared by 2 bases and J by 7 bases, with 15 bases of the junction left unmatched. Per germline, CDR1 MGHRA and CDR2 YSYEKL.